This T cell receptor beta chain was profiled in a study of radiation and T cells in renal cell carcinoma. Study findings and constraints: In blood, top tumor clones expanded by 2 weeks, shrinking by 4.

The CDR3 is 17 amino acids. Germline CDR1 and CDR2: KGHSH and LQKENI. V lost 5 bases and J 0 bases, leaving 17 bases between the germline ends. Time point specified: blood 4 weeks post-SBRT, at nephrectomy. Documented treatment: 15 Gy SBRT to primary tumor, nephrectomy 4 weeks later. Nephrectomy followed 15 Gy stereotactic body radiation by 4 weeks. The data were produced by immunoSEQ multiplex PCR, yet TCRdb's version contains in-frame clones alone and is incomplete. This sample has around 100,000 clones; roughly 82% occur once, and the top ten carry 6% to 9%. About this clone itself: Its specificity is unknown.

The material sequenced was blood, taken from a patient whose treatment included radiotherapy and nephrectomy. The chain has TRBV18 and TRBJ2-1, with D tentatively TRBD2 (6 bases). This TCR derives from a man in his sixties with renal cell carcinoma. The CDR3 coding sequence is TGTGCCAGCTCATGGGGCCTTAGCGGACGCTCCTACAATGAGCAGTTCTTC. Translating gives CASSWGLSGRSYNEQFF.